The sequence of this T cell receptor (beta chain) was determined in a study of blood T cell repertoires in COVID-19. As for the study in general: The United States, Italy and Spain were the sources of the acute and convalescent COVID-19 samples.

Trimming took 4 bases from V and 5 from J, leaving 11 bases between them. The CDR3 is 14 residues long. Looked up from germline, CDR1 is LGHDT and CDR2 is YNNKEL (reference sequence). The authors' processing: The assay estimated nucleated cells by amplifying reference gene primers. Some clones are missing from TCRdb's copy, which holds only in-frame ones; the method was immunoSEQ multiplex PCR. The V and J calls and clone size are taken from that table; D and trimming were inferred from the DNA. The sample shows some 260,000 clones, around three quarters of them seen only once. This clone turned up a few times.

Sequencing input: peripheral blood. This TCR derives from an elderly woman with acute or convalescent COVID-19. The chain has TRBV3-1 (or the pseudogene TRBV3-2) and TRBJ1-4; the D gene is possibly TRBD1 (6 bases). CDR3 in DNA: TGTGCCAGCAGCCCTACGGGGGGCAATGAAAAACTGTTTTTT. Its translation is CASSPTGGNEKLFF.